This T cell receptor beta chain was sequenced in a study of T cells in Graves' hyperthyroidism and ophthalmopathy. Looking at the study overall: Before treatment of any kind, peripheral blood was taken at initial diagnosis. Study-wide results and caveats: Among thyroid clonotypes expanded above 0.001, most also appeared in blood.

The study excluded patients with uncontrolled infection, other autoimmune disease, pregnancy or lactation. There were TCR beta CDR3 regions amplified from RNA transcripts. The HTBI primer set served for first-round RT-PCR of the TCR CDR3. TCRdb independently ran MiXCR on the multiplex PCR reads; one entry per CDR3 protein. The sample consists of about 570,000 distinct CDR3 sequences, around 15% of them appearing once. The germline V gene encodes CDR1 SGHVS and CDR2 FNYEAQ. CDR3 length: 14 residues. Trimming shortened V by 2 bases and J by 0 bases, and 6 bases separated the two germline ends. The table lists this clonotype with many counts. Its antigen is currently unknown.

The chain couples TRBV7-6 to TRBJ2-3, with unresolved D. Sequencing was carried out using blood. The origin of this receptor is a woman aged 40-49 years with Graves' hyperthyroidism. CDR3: CASSLMPSTDTQYF. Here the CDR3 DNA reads TGTGCCAGCAGCTTAATGCCTAGCACAGATACGCAGTATTTT.